This T cell receptor beta chain was recovered during a study of monozygotic twins with inflammatory bowel disease. Comments on this clonotype: The antigen is undetermined.

Generation of cDNA took place in eight separate reactions per sample. Following a re-call of the 5' RACE reads, TCRdb has one entry per CDR3 protein and lacks DNA. This table holds 420,000 or so distinct CDR3 sequences. Study-level findings and limits: Relative clonotype sharing with others was diminished in IBD patients versus healthy twins, particularly with disease activity.

The CDR3 length is 13 residues. From germline, CDR1 is MNHEY and CDR2 SVGAGI. What was sequenced was blood. This clonotype originated in a human donor with ulcerative colitis or Crohn's disease, or a healthy co-twin of an affected twin (not recorded which). The chain uses TRBV6-5 and TRBJ2-1; no DNA is available, so the TRBD1 call from TCRdb remains unchecked. CDR3 residues: CASRAGTSNEQFF.